This T cell receptor (beta chain) comes out of a study of blood T cell repertoires in COVID-19. Study details: Collection of acute and convalescent COVID-19 samples took place in the United States, Italy and Spain. T cells, B-cell-depleted T cells, or PBMCs supplied cDNA or gDNA.

CDR1 SGHTA and CDR2 FQGNSA come from the germline V gene. Deletions cut 1 base from V and 0 bases from J, with 3 bases between. The length of the CDR3 is 13 residues. Produced via immunoSEQ multiplex PCR; TCRdb's table is partial and in-frame only. In the table there are roughly 81,000 clones, approximately 91% of which are singletons. This clone has just one count. The sequence came from a man between 65 and 80 years old with active or convalescent COVID-19. The specimen was peripheral blood. This sequence joins TRBV7-2 and TRBJ1-1; no firm D call. The CDR3 DNA is TGTGCCAGCAGCTTAGGTATGAACACTGAAGCTTTCTTT. It encodes CASSLGMNTEAFF.